This T cell receptor beta chain was recovered during a study of T-cell memory formation after mild COVID-19. At the level of the study: TCR clusters largely stayed donor specific. Findings of the study overall: Contracting clones, day 15 to 85, had balanced CD4/CD8, and later expanders favored CD4+. Some SARS-CoV-2-responding clones were already detected in memory before infection.

CDR1 and CDR2 from the germline V gene are KGHDR and SFDVKD. V lost 2 bases, J lost 2 bases, and 5 bases stayed unmatched. The CDR3 runs to 18 residues. Using constant-segment primers, 5'RACE produced TCR alpha and TCR beta cDNA libraries carrying sample barcodes and UMIs. TCRdb independently ran MiXCR on the 5' RACE reads; one entry per CDR3 protein. The sample lists over 350,000 distinct CDR3 sequences, roughly 26% occurring once. Points on this clonotype: What it binds is not known.

The TCR sequence derives from an adult woman who had mild COVID-19 (a few samples of this study predate the infection). Cell type and time point are not known. The chain joins TRBV24-1 to TRBJ2-3, with 14 bases lining up with TRBD2. Sample: PBMCs or a T cell subset sorted from them (not recorded which). The CDR3 DNA is TGTGCCACCAGTGATTCCAGACTAGCGGGAGGGCACACAGATACGCAGTATTTT. Its translation: CATSDSRLAGGHTDTQYF.